These 9 T cell receptor beta chains were all obtained from the same sample, sequenced in a study of T cell changes during pregnancy in multiple sclerosis. Data came from immunoSEQ multiplex PCR; TCRdb stores just in-frame clones and leaves some out. Among approximately 66,000 clones, 92% were seen once, and the ten largest hold around 2%. Specimen: peripheral blood, collected in the third trimester of pregnancy. The receptors here all came from a female donor in good health, enrolled as a control in a pregnancy study.

The chain recombines TRBV29-1 with TRBJ1-1; TRBD1 matches 7 bases. There are 13 residues in the CDR3. With V trimmed by 6 bases and J by 5 bases, 9 bases remained unmatched. Looked up from germline, CDR1 is SQVTM and CDR2 is ANQGSEA. CDR3 amino acids: CSVGTTGRTEAFF. The CDR3, as DNA: TGCAGCGTGGGGACGACAGGGAGGACTGAAGCTTTCTTT.

This chain connects TRBV11-2 to TRBJ1-2; a weak D match, TRBD1 (6 bases). V lost 6 bases and J 8 bases, leaving 16 bases between the germline ends. The CDR3 is made up of 13 amino acids. Germline values: CDR1 SGHAT, CDR2 FQNNGV. CDR3 bases: TGTGCCAGCAGTGCGACAGGCTCTAGGGGCTACACCTTC. Protein: CASSATGSRGYTF.

The V call is TRBV18, the J call TRBJ1-1; D is uncertain. The CDR3 is made up of 13 amino acids. CDR1 and CDR2 (germline): KGHSH, LQKENI. Trimming removed 4 bases from V and 1 base from J, with 7 bases in between. Here the CDR3 DNA reads TGTGCCAGCTCACAGACACCGAACACTGAAGCTTTCTTT. Its translation is CASSQTPNTEAFF.

This chain links TRBV19 with TRBJ2-1, with 8 bases that match TRBD2. V trimming: 2 bases; J trimming: 8 bases; junction bases outside the gene matches: 8. CDR1 and CDR2 (germline): LNHDA, SQIVND (reference sequence). This CDR3 comprises 15 residues. CDR3 residues: CASSITGGFGDEQFF. The CDR3 nucleotides read TGTGCCAGTAGTATAACGGGAGGGTTCGGCGATGAGCAGTTCTTC.

The V and J genes are TRBV18 and TRBJ1-2; a weak D match, TRBD1 (5 bases). V shed 0 bases and J shed 6 bases, with 17 bases lying between them. Germline loops: CDR1 KGHSH, CDR2 LQKENI. The CDR3 has 16 residues. CDR3 in amino acids: CASSPPGPVFVDGYTF. CDR3 in DNA: TGTGCCAGCTCACCACCGGGGCCCGTTTTTGTCGATGGCTACACCTTC. Supplemented by reference TRBV18 and TRBJ1-2, the full variable domain reads NAGVMQNPRHLVRRRGQEARLRCSPMKGHSHVYWYRQLPEEGLKFMVYLQKENIIDESGMPKERFSAEFPKEGPSILRIQQVVRGDSAAYFCASSPPGPVFVDGYTFGSGTRLTVV.

The V gene is TRBV19, the J gene TRBJ1-1; 11 nucleotides agree with TRBD1. This CDR3 comprises 18 residues. V gave up 6 bases and J gave up 0 bases; unmatched junction bases: 12. In germline, CDR1 is LNHDA, CDR2 SQIVND (reference sequence). The CDR3 nucleotides are TGTGCCAGTAGGTTACGGACAGGGGGCAAGGGAATGAACACTGAAGCTTTCTTT. Amino acid sequence: CASRLRTGGKGMNTEAFF.

The V call is TRBV7-6, the J call TRBJ2-1; D perhaps matches TRBD2 (6 bases). Germline assignment: CDR1 SGHVS and CDR2 FNYEAQ. The CDR3 consists of 16 residues. V lost 5 bases and J lost 5, with 19 bases in between. The CDR3 region is CASSQLRGTMNNEQFF. The CDR3 DNA reads TGTGCCAGCAGCCAACTTCGGGGGACCATGAACAATGAGCAGTTCTTC.

The chain employs TRBV5-4 and TRBJ2-7, with TRBD1 matching over 10 bases. The CDR3 runs 15 residues. In germline, CDR1 is SGHNT, CDR2 YYREEE (reference sequence). After removal of 4 bases from V and 5 bases from J, the junction contained 9 bases not matched to a gene. CDR3 coding DNA: TGTGCCAGCAGCGTCCTCCGGGACAGGGGCCACGAGCAGTACTTC. It encodes CASSVLRDRGHEQYF.

This sequence joins TRBV15 and TRBJ2-3; 8 bases agree with TRBD2. The V segment lost 1 base and the J segment 6 bases; nucleotides outside the gene matches: 9. CDR1 and CDR2 (germline): LNHNV, YYDKDF (reference sequence). The CDR3 loop spans 16 amino acids. This chain's CDR3 is CATSRARAGEADTQYF. DNA for the CDR3: TGTGCCACCAGCAGAGCGCGAGCGGGGGAAGCGGATACGCAGTATTTT.